This TCR beta chain comes out of a study of blood T cell repertoires in COVID-19. As for the study in general: Acute and convalescent COVID-19 specimens originated in the United States, Italy and Spain. PBMCs, B-cell-depleted T cells, or T cells were the source of the cDNA or gDNA that made up the material.

As originally analysed: Cell counts per sample came from amplifying reference gene primers. This table comes from immunoSEQ multiplex PCR, and its TCRdb copy is limited to in-frame clones, with some not included. Clone size and the V and J calls come from that table; the DNA yielded D and trimming. The sample includes some 80,000 clones, approximately 82% seen only once; the top ten take 36%. Germline V gene data show CDR1 as SNHLY and CDR2 as FYNNEI. There are 14 residues in the CDR3. Between the trimmed V and J ends, which lost 7 bases and 2 bases, there was a span of 12 bases. Sequencing was done on a sample of peripheral blood. This clonotype was obtained from a woman aged 65 to 85 with acute or convalescent COVID-19. The chain recombines TRBV2 with TRBJ1-5; weak D call: TRBD1 (5 bases). DNA of the CDR3: TGTGCCAGCAACGGCGGGGGTGGCAATCAGCCCCAGCATTTT. This gives the protein CASNGGGGNQPQHF.